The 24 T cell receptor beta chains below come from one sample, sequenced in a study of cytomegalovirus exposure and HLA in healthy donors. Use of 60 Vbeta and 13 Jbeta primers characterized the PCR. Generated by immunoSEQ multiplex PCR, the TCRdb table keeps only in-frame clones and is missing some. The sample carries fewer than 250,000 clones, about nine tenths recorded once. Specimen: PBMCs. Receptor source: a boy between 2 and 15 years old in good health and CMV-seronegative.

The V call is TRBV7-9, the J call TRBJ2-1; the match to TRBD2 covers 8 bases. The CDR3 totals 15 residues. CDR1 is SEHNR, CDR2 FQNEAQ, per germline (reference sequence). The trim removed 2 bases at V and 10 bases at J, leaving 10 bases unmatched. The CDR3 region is CASSLIGSGSGEQFF. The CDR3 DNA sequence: TGTGCCAGCAGCTTAATTGGGAGCGGGAGTGGGGAGCAGTTCTTC. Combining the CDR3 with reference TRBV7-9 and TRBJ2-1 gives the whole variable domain DTGVSQNPRHKITKRGQNVTFRCDPISEHNRLYWYRQTLGQGPEFLTYFQNEAQLEKSRLLSDRFSAERPKGSFSTLEIQRTEQGDSAMYLCASSLIGSGSGEQFFGPGTRLTVL.

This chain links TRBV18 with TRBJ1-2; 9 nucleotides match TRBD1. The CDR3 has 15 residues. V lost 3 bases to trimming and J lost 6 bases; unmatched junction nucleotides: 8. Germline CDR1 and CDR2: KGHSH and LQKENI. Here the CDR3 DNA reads TGTGCCAGCTCACCCTTAGACAGGGGGAGCGATGGCTACACCTTC. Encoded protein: CASSPLDRGSDGYTF.

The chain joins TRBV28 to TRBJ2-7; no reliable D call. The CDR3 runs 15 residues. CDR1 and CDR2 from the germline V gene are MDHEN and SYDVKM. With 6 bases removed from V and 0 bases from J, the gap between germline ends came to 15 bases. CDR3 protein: CASSAPGAFSYEQYF. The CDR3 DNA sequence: TGTGCCAGCAGCGCTCCCGGAGCGTTCTCCTACGAGCAGTACTTC.

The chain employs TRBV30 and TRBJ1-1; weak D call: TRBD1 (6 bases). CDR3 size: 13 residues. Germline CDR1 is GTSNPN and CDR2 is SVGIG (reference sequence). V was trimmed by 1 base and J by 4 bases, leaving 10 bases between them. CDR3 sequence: CAWSETGGTEAFF. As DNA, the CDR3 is TGTGCCTGGAGTGAGACAGGTGGCACTGAAGCTTTCTTT.

The CDR3 DNA reads TGTGCCAGCAGCCGAACTAGACCCGGGGAGCTGTTTTTT. This gives the protein CASSRTRPGELFF. J is TRBJ2-2 and V is TRBV28; D might be TRBD2 (5 bases). CDR3 length equals 13 residues. Trimming stripped 6 bases from V and 6 bases from J, with 11 bases between. Germline V gene sequence: CDR1 MDHEN, CDR2 SYDVKM.

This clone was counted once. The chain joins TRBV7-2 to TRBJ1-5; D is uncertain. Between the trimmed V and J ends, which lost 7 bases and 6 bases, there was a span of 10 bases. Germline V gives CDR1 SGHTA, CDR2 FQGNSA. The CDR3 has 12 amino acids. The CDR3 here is CASTRGVQPQHF. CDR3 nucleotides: TGTGCCAGCACCCGAGGCGTTCAGCCCCAGCATTTT.

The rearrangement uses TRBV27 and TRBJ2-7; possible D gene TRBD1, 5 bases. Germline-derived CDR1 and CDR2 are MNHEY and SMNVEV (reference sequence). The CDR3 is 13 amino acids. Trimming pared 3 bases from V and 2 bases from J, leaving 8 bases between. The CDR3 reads CASSLGLTYEQYF. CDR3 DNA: TGTGCCAGCAGTTTGGGGCTGACCTACGAGCAGTACTTC.

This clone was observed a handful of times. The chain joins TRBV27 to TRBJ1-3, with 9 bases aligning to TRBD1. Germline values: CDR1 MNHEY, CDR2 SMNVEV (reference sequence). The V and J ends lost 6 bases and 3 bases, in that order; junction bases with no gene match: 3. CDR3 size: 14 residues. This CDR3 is CASRRTGDGNTIYF. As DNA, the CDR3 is TGTGCCAGCAGGCGGACAGGGGATGGAAACACCATATATTTT.

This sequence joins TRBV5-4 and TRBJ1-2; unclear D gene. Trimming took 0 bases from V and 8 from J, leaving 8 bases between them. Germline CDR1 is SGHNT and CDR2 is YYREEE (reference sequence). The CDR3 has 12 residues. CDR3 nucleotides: TGTGCCAGCAGCTTGGACAGCGGGGGCTACACCTTC. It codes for CASSLDSGGYTF.

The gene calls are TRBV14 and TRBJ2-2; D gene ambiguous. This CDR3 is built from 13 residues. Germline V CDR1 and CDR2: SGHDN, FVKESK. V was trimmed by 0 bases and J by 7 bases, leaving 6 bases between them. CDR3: CASSQDLLGELFF. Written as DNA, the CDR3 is TGTGCCAGCAGCCAAGATCTACTCGGGGAGCTGTTTTTT.

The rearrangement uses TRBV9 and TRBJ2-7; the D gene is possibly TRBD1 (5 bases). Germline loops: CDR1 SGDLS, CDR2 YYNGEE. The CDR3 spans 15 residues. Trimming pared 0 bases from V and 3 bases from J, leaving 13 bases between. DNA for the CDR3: TGTGCCAGCAGCGTAGGAGGCAGGGTGGGCTACGAGCAGTACTTC. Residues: CASSVGGRVGYEQYF.

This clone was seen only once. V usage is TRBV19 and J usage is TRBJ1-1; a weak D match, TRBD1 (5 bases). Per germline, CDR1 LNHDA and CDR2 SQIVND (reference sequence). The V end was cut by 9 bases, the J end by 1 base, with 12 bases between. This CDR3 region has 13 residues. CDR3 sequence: CASLGVKNTEAFF. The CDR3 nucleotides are TGTGCCAGCTTAGGGGTGAAGAACACTGAAGCTTTCTTT.

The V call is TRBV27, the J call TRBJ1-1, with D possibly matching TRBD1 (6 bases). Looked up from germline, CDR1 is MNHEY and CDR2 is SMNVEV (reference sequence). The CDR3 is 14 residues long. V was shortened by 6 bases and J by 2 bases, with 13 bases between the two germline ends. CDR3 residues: CASSPRGQNTEAFF. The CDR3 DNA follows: TGTGCCAGCAGCCCAAGGGGACAAAACACTGAAGCTTTCTTT.

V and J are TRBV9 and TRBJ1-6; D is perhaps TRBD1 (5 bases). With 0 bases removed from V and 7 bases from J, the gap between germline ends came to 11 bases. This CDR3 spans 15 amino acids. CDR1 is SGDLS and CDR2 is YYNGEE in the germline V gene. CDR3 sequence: CASSVEGLGNSPLHF. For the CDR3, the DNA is TGTGCCAGCAGCGTAGAGGGACTTGGAAATTCACCCCTCCACTTT.

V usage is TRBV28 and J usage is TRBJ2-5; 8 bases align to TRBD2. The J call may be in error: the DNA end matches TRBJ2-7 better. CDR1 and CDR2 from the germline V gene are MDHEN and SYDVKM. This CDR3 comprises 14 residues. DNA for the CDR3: TGTGCCATTCGGTCGGGAGCGGGGGTTTACGAGCAGTACTTC. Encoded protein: CAIRSGAGVYEQYF.

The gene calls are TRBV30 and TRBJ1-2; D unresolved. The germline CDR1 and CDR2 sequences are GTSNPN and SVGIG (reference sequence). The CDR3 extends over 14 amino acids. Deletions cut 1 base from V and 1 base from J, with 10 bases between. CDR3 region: CAWSELNLNYGYTF. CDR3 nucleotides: TGTGCCTGGAGTGAACTCAACCTTAACTATGGCTACACCTTC.

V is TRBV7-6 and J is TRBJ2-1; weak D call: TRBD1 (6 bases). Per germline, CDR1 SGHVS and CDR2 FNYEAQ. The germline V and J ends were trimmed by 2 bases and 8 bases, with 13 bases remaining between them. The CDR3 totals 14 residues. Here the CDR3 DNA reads TGTGCCAGCAGCTTAAGTGGGGGCCGGTATGAGCAGTTCTTC. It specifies CASSLSGGRYEQFF.

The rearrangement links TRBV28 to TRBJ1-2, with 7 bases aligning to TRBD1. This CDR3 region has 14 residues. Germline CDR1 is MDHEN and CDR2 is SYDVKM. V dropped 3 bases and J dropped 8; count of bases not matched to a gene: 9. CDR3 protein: CASSFGGRGLGYTF. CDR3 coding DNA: TGTGCCAGCAGTTTCGGTGGTAGGGGGCTAGGCTACACCTTC.

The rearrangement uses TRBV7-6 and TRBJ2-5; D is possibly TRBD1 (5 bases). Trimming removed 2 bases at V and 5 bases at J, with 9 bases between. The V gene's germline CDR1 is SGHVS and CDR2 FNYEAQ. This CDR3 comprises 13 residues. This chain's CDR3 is CASSLQGEETQYF. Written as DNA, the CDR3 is TGTGCCAGCAGCTTACAGGGTGAGGAGACCCAGTACTTC. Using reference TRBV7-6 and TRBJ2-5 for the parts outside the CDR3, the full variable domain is GAGVSQSPRYKVTKRGQDVALRCDPISGHVSLYWYRQALGQGPEFLTYFNYEAQQDKSGLPNDRFSAERPEGSISTLTIQRTEQRDSAMYRCASSLQGEETQYFGPGTRLLVL.

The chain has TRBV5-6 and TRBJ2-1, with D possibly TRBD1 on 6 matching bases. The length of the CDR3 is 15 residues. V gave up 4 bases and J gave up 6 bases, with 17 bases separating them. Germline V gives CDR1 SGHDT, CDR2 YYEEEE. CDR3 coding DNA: TGTGCCAGCAGCGTACAGGGAGTTTTCTCCAATGAGCAGTTCTTC. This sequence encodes CASSVQGVFSNEQFF.

The CDR3 DNA follows: TGTGCCAGCAGCTTGGGAGGGGGGGCCCCAGAGACCCAGTACTTC. This sequence encodes CASSLGGGAPETQYF. V gene TRBV7-2 combines with J gene TRBJ2-5, with a possible D match to TRBD2 (7 bases). The CDR3 extends over 15 amino acids. V dropped 3 bases and J dropped 4 bases, with 15 bases sitting between them. Germline V gene data show CDR1 as SGHTA and CDR2 as FQGNSA.

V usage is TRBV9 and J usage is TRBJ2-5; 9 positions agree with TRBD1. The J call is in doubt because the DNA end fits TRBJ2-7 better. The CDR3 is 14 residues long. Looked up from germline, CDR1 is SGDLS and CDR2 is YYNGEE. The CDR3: CASSGTGVSYEQYF. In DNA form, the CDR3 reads TGTGCCAGCAGCGGGACAGGGGTCTCCTACGAGCAGTACTTC.

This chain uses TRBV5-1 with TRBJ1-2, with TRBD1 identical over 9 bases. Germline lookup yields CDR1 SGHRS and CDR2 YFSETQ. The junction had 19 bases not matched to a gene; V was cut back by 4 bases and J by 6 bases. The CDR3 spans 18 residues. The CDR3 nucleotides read TGCGCCAGCAGCGAAATACCCCGGGACAGGGAAATTTTCGATGGCTACACCTTC. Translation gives CASSEIPRDREIFDGYTF.

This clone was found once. The CDR3 DNA is TGTGCCAGCAGGCGACTAGCCGACAACACAGATACGCAGTATTTT. Amino acid sequence: CASRRLADNTDTQYF. The chain is built from TRBV6-1 and TRBJ2-3, with 7 bases matching TRBD2. Germline-derived CDR1 and CDR2 are MNHNS and SASEGT. V trimming: 6 bases; J trimming: 2 bases; junction bases outside the gene matches: 8. CDR3 length: 15 amino acids.